Listed below are T cell receptor beta chains from one sample, sequenced in a study of cytomegalovirus exposure and HLA in healthy donors. Clones were read by immunoSEQ multiplex PCR, and TCRdb kept only the in-frame ones, dropping some. The sample contains approximately 150,000 clones, 65% to 90% of which appear only once. The source material was PBMCs. The receptors derive from a woman aged 25 to 39 in good health and CMV-seronegative. CDR3s include the opening cysteine and the closing phenylalanine or tryptophan. A D gene is named only where the DNA matches it firmly. A row's size may be missing; if present it is once, few, many or a size class.

TRBV19	TRBJ1-2	TRBD1	-	CASSMQGALSGYTF	TGTGCCAGTAGCATGCAGGGGGCGCTTTCTGGCTACACCTTC
TRBV28	TRBJ1-2	-	-	CASSLSGVNYGYTF	TGTGCCAGCAGTTTATCGGGGGTGAACTATGGCTACACCTTC
TRBV7-2	TRBJ2-5	-	-	CASSRRRETQYF	TGTGCCAGCAGTCGGAGACGGGAGACCCAGTACTTC
TRBV11-2	TRBJ2-1	-	-	CASSLDLDREQFF	TGTGCCAGCAGCTTAGATCTAGACAGAGAGCAGTTCTTC
TRBV4-1	TRBJ2-1	TRBD1	-	CASSPGTGVPYNEQFF	TGCGCCAGCAGCCCTGGGACAGGGGTCCCCTACAATGAGCAGTTCTTC
TRBV7-3	TRBJ2-3	TRBD2	-	CASSLEGGGTDTQYF	TGTGCCAGCAGCTTAGAGGGAGGGGGCACAGATACGCAGTATTTT
TRBV6-6	TRBJ2-5	TRBD1	few	CASSYITGAQETQYF	TGTGCCAGCAGTTACATCACAGGGGCGCAAGAGACCCAGTACTTC
TRBV4-1	TRBJ1-2	TRBD1	-	CASSPGQGRDYGYTF	TGCGCCAGCAGCCCGGGACAGGGGAGGGACTATGGCTACACCTTC
TRBV18	TRBJ1-3	TRBD1	-	CASSRTGVAGNTIYF	TGTGCCAGCTCACGCACAGGGGTAGCTGGAAACACCATATATTTT
TRBV30	TRBJ2-3	TRBD2	-	CAWGMGLAGDTQYF	TGTGCCTGGGGGATGGGACTAGCGGGAGATACGCAGTATTTT
TRBV5-1	TRBJ1-1	TRBD1	once	CASSFSGQGATEAFF	TGCGCCAGCAGCTTTTCGGGACAGGGGGCGACTGAAGCTTTCTTT
TRBV27	TRBJ1-2	-	once	CASSSRGRRSLFGYTF	TGTGCCAGCAGTAGCCGGGGGAGAAGGAGTTTATTTGGCTACACCTTC
TRBV5-1	TRBJ2-4	TRBD1	-	CASSLEGQGASIRYF	TGCGCCAGCAGCTTGGAGGGACAGGGGGCGTCGATCCGGTACTTC
TRBV28	TRBJ2-7	-	-	CASSLWATGIYEQYF	TGTGCCAGCAGTTTATGGGCCACAGGGATCTACGAGCAGTACTTC
TRBV4-1	TRBJ1-1	-	-	CASRPGHKDTEAFF	TGCGCCAGCAGGCCGGGACATAAGGACACTGAAGCTTTCTTT
TRBV5-6	TRBJ1-2	TRBD1	once	CASSLAGQGRLLAYGYTF	TGTGCCAGCAGCTTGGCCGGACAGGGCAGACTTCTCGCCTATGGCTACACCTTC
TRBV18	TRBJ2-7	TRBD1	-	CASSRDRGPYEQYF	TGTGCCAGCTCACGGGACAGGGGGCCTTACGAGCAGTACTTC
TRBV30	TRBJ1-5	-	-	CAWSVLGGSRPDQPQHF	TGTGCCTGGAGTGTACTCGGGGGGAGTAGGCCTGATCAGCCCCAGCATTTT
TRBV20-1	TRBJ2-7	TRBD1	once	CRGDRNYEQYF	TGCAGGGGGGACAGGAATTACGAGCAGTACTTC
TRBV6-5	TRBJ2-7	-	-	CASSYRGSSYEQYF	TGTGCCAGCAGTTACAGGGGATCCTCCTACGAGCAGTACTTC
TRBV7-2	TRBJ2-7	-	few	CASSLVPRGPYEQYF	TGTGCCAGCAGCTTAGTCCCGCGGGGGCCCTACGAGCAGTACTTC
TRBV6-5	TRBJ2-3	-	-	CASSPTGDGTDTQYF	TGTGCCAGCAGTCCGACGGGGGACGGCACAGATACGCAGTATTTT
TRBV5-1	TRBJ1-5	TRBD1	-	CASRPGQPDQPQHF	TGCGCCAGCAGGCCGGGACAGCCCGATCAGCCCCAGCATTTT
TRBV19	TRBJ1-4	-	-	CASSMQADDEKLFF	TGTGCCAGTAGTATGCAGGCCGATGATGAAAAACTGTTTTTT
TRBV30	TRBJ1-1	-	-	CAWSVGGQAFF	TGTGCCTGGAGTGTAGGAGGTCAAGCTTTCTTT
TRBV7-8	TRBJ2-1	-	-	CASSLGQTYNEQFF	TGTGCCAGCAGCTTAGGTCAAACCTACAATGAGCAGTTCTTC
TRBV28	TRBJ1-1	-	-	CASTSLSWNTEAFF	TGTGCCAGCACGAGCCTAAGTTGGAACACTGAAGCTTTCTTT
TRBV11-2	TRBJ2-5	-	once	CASSLDRGLQETQYF	TGTGCCAGCAGCTTAGACAGGGGTTTACAAGAGACCCAGTACTTC
TRBV18	TRBJ1-6	-	-	CASSPSQGRSLPHF	TGTGCCAGCTCACCATCCCAGGGTCGAAGTCTTCCCCACTTT
TRBV5-1	TRBJ2-3	TRBD2	-	CASSLSTSGGADTQYF	TGCGCCAGCAGCTTGTCTACTAGCGGGGGGGCAGATACGCAGTATTTT
TRBV19	TRBJ1-4	-	-	CASSIQGMGEKLFF	TGTGCCAGTAGTATACAGGGTATGGGTGAAAAACTGTTTTTT
TRBV7-3	TRBJ2-5	TRBD1	-	CASSLRTGETQYF	TGTGCCAGCAGCTTGAGGACAGGGGAGACCCAGTACTTC
TRBV27	TRBJ2-1	-	-	CASSLDNEQFF	TGTGCCAGCAGTCTTGACAATGAGCAGTTCTTC
TRBV6-1	TRBJ1-1	-	-	CASSEVGGNTEAFF	TGTGCCAGCAGTGAAGTAGGGGGGAACACTGAAGCTTTCTTT
TRBV30	TRBJ1-1	TRBD1	-	CAWGTGGTEAFF	TGTGCCTGGGGGACAGGGGGCACTGAAGCTTTCTTT
TRBV7-2	TRBJ2-3	TRBD1	medium-sized	CASSLGTGSTDTQYF	TGTGCCAGCAGCTTGGGGACAGGTAGCACAGATACGCAGTATTTT
TRBV30	TRBJ2-7	-	-	CAWRDSRDEQYF	TGTGCCTGGCGGGACTCCAGGGACGAGCAGTACTTC
TRBV5-4	TRBJ2-7	TRBD2	-	CASSWGLAGVLSEQYF	TGTGCCAGCAGCTGGGGACTAGCGGGAGTTTTGAGCGAGCAGTACTTC
TRBV19	TRBJ1-5	-	-	CASSPAGPINQPQHF	TGTGCCAGTAGTCCAGCGGGACCCATCAATCAGCCCCAGCATTTT
TRBV7-2	TRBJ2-3	TRBD2	-	CASSLLSGSGYF	TGTGCCAGCAGCCTCCTGAGCGGGAGTGGGTATTTT
TRBV7-9	TRBJ1-1	TRBD1	-	CSSSLKFRDRVRNTEAFF	TGTTCCAGCAGCTTAAAATTCCGGGACAGGGTCAGGAACACTGAAGCTTTCTTT
TRBV7-9	TRBJ1-2	-	-	CASSSSSTGRTF	TGTGCCAGCAGCTCAAGTAGTACAGGGCGAACCTTC
TRBV4-3	TRBJ1-5	-	-	CASSQDHGTTPQPQHF	TGCGCCAGCAGCCAAGATCATGGCACAACACCTCAGCCCCAGCATTTT
TRBV19	TRBJ2-2	-	-	CASSIGQGTNTGELFF	TGTGCCAGTAGTATCGGTCAGGGGACGAACACCGGGGAGCTGTTTTTT
TRBV5-1	TRBJ2-1	TRBD2	once	CASSKSGVYNEQFF	TGCGCCAGCAGCAAAAGCGGGGTCTACAATGAGCAGTTCTTC
TRBV2	TRBJ2-7	TRBD1	-	CASQPGQGRYEQYF	TGTGCCAGCCAACCGGGACAGGGTCGGTACGAGCAGTACTTC
TRBV2	TRBJ1-1	TRBD1	few	CASTLTGGKAFF	TGTGCCAGCACCTTGACAGGGGGTAAAGCTTTCTTT
TRBV6-6	TRBJ1-3	-	-	CASSYSGQGTGNTIYF	TGTGCCAGCAGTTACTCGGGTCAGGGGACAGGAAACACCATATATTTT
TRBV29-1	TRBJ1-2	-	-	CSVGQVQPGYTF	TGCAGCGTTGGACAGGTCCAACCTGGCTACACCTTC